Presented here are 5 T cell receptor beta chains from one specimen sequenced in a study of T-cell memory formation after mild COVID-19. TCRdb recomputed calls from the 5' RACE reads with MiXCR, one row per CDR3 protein. The data contain under 200,000 distinct CDR3 sequences, roughly 30% of them singletons. Source material: PBMCs or a T cell subset sorted from them (not recorded which). These receptors all stem from an adult woman who had mild COVID-19 (a few samples of this study predate the infection). Cell type and time point are not known.

The chain carries TRBV7-2 and TRBJ2-5; D uncertain. The CDR3 is made up of 13 amino acids. V dropped 3 bases and J dropped 5 bases, with 10 bases sitting between them. Looked up from germline, CDR1 is SGHTA and CDR2 is FQGNSA. The chain's CDR3 is CASSFWSTETQYF. In DNA form, the CDR3 reads TGTGCCAGCAGCTTTTGGAGTACGGAGACCCAGTACTTC.

The chain recombines TRBV6-5 with TRBJ2-7; 14 bases map to TRBD2. V gave up 2 bases and J gave up 5 bases; unmatched junction bases: 11. This CDR3 is 18 amino acids long. Germline CDR1 reads MNHEY; CDR2 reads SVGAGI. In DNA, the CDR3 is TGTGCCAGCAGTTACACCCTAAGACTAGCGGGGGGGCGCAACGAGCAGTACTTC. Translating it yields CASSYTLRLAGGRNEQYF.

The chain combines TRBV3-1 with TRBJ2-3; D gene unclear. This CDR3 is 12 amino acids long. Trimming cost V 0 bases and J 9 bases, with 7 bases left between them. Per the germline V gene, CDR1 is LGHDT and CDR2 is YNNKEL (reference sequence). This chain's CDR3 is CASSQDLDTQYF. The DNA of the CDR3 is TGTGCCAGCAGCCAAGATCTAGACACGCAGTATTTT.

This clonotype was counted a few times. The rearrangement links TRBV25-1 to TRBJ1-5, with D tentatively TRBD1 (5 bases). CDR3 length: 14 amino acids. The V gene lost 10 bases and the J gene lost 0 bases, with 13 bases spanning the gap. The germline CDR1 and CDR2 sequences are MGHDK and SYGVNS. The CDR3 is CATSEGYSNQPQHF. The CDR3 coding sequence is TGTGCCACATCCGAGGGGTATAGCAATCAGCCCCAGCATTTT.

The chain joins TRBV28 to TRBJ2-2; TRBD2 agrees at 11 bases. Trimming took 6 bases from V and 6 from J; bases not matched to a gene: 9. This CDR3 comprises 16 residues. CDR1 and CDR2 (germline): MDHEN, SYDVKM. The CDR3 spells CASSPTSGRGSGELFF. The CDR3 DNA sequence: TGTGCCAGCAGCCCCACTAGCGGGAGAGGGTCCGGGGAGCTGTTTTTT.